The 32 T cell receptor beta chains given below trace back to one sample, sequenced in a study of T cells in localized non-small cell lung cancer. TCRdb's copy holds only in-frame clones and misses some; the assay was immunoSEQ multiplex PCR. The sample contains some 10,000 clones, around half of which appear only once. The sample here was lymph node tissue, taken before any cancer treatment. The receptors were gathered from a woman aged 35-75 years with stage II squamous cell lung carcinoma.

The V gene is TRBV30, the J gene TRBJ2-7; D gene uncertain. The V gene lost 1 base and the J gene lost 6 bases, with 19 bases spanning the gap. The germline V gene has CDR1 GTSNPN and CDR2 SVGIG (reference sequence). The CDR3 runs to 15 residues. CDR3 residues: CAWSGLWSTGGEQYF. Written as DNA, the CDR3 is TGTGCCTGGAGTGGCCTCTGGTCCACTGGTGGCGAGCAGTACTTC.

For this clone: A junction end diverges from the germline sequence, so it may reflect a read error. The chain has TRBV6-8 and TRBJ1-5; D unclear. Per germline, CDR1 MNHGY and CDR2 SAAAGT. The CDR3 contains 13 residues. The CDR3 DNA reads TGTGCCAGCACTTACGGGAGCAATCAGCCCCAGCATTTT. Translated, it gives CASTYGSNQPQHF.

The table lists this clone with a few counts. This chain connects TRBV6-8 to TRBJ1-2, with TRBD1 identical over 8 bases. CDR1 and CDR2 (germline): MNHGY, SAAAGT. With V trimmed by 5 bases and J by 0 bases, 8 bases remained unmatched. The CDR3 is 16 amino acids. As DNA, the CDR3 is TGTGCCAGCAGTGCGCGACTGGACAGGGCTAACTATGGCTACACCTTC. This gives the protein CASSARLDRANYGYTF.

This clone counts as medium-sized. This sequence joins TRBV6-1 and TRBJ1-4; possible D gene TRBD1, 5 bases. Germline loops: CDR1 MNHNS, CDR2 SASEGT. Trimming cost V 0 bases and J 0 bases, with 8 bases left between them. The CDR3 runs to 16 residues. DNA of the CDR3: TGTGCCAGCAGTGAAGCGCCGGGACCAACTAATGAAAAACTGTTTTTT. Its protein product is CASSEAPGPTNEKLFF.

The chain is built from TRBV30 and TRBJ2-1; D unclear. The germline CDR1 and CDR2 sequences are GTSNPN and SVGIG (reference sequence). Trimming removed 2 bases from V and 6 bases from J, with 8 bases in between. There are 12 residues in the CDR3. The CDR3 coding sequence is TGTGCCTGGAGTCCCACCACCAATGAGCAGTTCTTC. The encoded protein is CAWSPTTNEQFF.

This clone was counted a few times. The rearrangement uses TRBV6-1 and TRBJ1-2; weak D call: TRBD1 (5 bases). CDR1 and CDR2 (germline): MNHNS, SASEGT. V lost 1 base to trimming and J lost 2 bases, with 14 bases between them. CDR3 length: 16 amino acids. CDR3 nucleotides: TGTGCCAGCAGTGAAGGATTAGAGGGGATAAACTATGGCTACACCTTC. This codes for CASSEGLEGINYGYTF.

The V and J genes are TRBV30 and TRBJ2-2, with D possibly TRBD2 on 6 matching bases. The ends were cut back, 0 bases at V and 6 bases at J, with 20 bases in the middle. This CDR3 contains 17 residues. Germline CDR1 reads GTSNPN; CDR2 reads SVGIG (reference sequence). CDR3 coding DNA: TGTGCCTGGAGTGTACCGGGGGTCTCGGGGTGGCCCGGGGAGCTGTTTTTT. Translation: CAWSVPGVSGWPGELFF.

The CDR3 reads CASSKGAAEKLFF. The CDR3 DNA reads TGTGCCAGTAGTAAGGGCGCAGCTGAAAAACTGTTTTTT. This sequence joins TRBV19 and TRBJ1-4, with D hard to call. The CDR3 totals 13 residues. Germline-derived CDR1 and CDR2 are LNHDA and SQIVND (reference sequence). V was clipped by 4 bases and J by 7 bases, with 10 bases between them.

The table lists this clone with a few counts. CDR3 DNA: TGTGCCAGCAGTTACCAGGGACAGGGTTTAAATAATTCACCCCTCCACTTT. This sequence encodes CASSYQGQGLNNSPLHF. The chain couples TRBV6-8 to TRBJ1-6; 9 nucleotides line up with TRBD1. Germline assignment: CDR1 MNHGY and CDR2 SAAAGT. V was pared by 2 bases and J by 5 bases, with 7 bases of the junction left unmatched. The CDR3 extends over 17 amino acids.

The J gene is TRBJ2-1, the V gene TRBV2; D gene ambiguous. Trimming took 7 bases from V and 1 from J, leaving 8 bases between them. Looked up from germline, CDR1 is SNHLY and CDR2 is FYNNEI. This CDR3 has 13 amino acids. The DNA for the CDR3 is TGTGCCAGCAAATATGGGTCCTACAATGAGCAGTTCTTC. Its translation is CASKYGSYNEQFF.

The chain joins TRBV12-5 to TRBJ1-4; D not resolved. The germline gives CDR1 LGHNT, CDR2 FRNRAP. V was clipped by 3 bases and J by 5 bases, with 13 bases between them. The CDR3 runs to 15 residues. The CDR3 protein is CASGFWETSNEKLFF. CDR3 DNA sequence: TGTGCTAGTGGTTTCTGGGAGACTTCGAATGAAAAACTGTTTTTT.

The chain recombines TRBV11-3 with TRBJ1-4; a weak D match, TRBD1 (5 bases). The CDR3 contains 16 residues. The germline CDR1 and CDR2 sequences are SGHNT and YENEEA. Deletions cut 2 bases from V and 0 bases from J, with 10 bases between. The CDR3 is CASSLLGHSTNEKLFF. CDR3 in DNA: TGTGCCAGCAGCTTATTAGGACATTCAACTAATGAAAAACTGTTTTTT.

The rearrangement uses TRBV19 and TRBJ2-2; D is uncertain. There are 14 residues in the CDR3. V shed 9 bases and J shed 1 base, with 12 bases lying between them. Germline CDR1 LNHDA, CDR2 SQIVND (reference sequence). CDR3 protein: CASRTALNTGELFF. DNA of the CDR3: TGTGCCAGCCGGACGGCCCTGAACACCGGGGAGCTGTTTTTT.

This chain joins TRBV12-5 and TRBJ1-1, with unresolved D. Trimming took off 1 base at V and 11 bases at J, with 11 bases between the two ends. The CDR3 totals 12 residues. Germline V gene data show CDR1 as LGHNT and CDR2 as FRNRAP. CDR3 in amino acids: CASGLGVFSAFF. CDR3 nucleotides: TGTGCTAGTGGTTTGGGGGTGTTCAGCGCTTTCTTT.

This rearrangement joins TRBV6-8 to TRBJ1-2, with D tentatively TRBD1 (6 bases). V was clipped by 5 bases and J by 8 bases, with 15 bases between them. Per the germline V gene, CDR1 is MNHGY and CDR2 is SAAAGT. This CDR3 has 13 amino acids. The CDR3 spells CASSDGTQGGYTF. In DNA, the CDR3 is TGTGCCAGCAGTGACGGGACCCAGGGGGGCTACACCTTC.

The chain couples TRBV28 to TRBJ1-2; no reliable D call. CDR3 length equals 14 residues. CDR1 and CDR2 (germline): MDHEN, SYDVKM. V lost 3 bases to trimming and J lost 9 bases, with 17 bases between them. CDR3: CASSFRNLLLSYTF. The CDR3 bases are TGTGCCAGCAGTTTCAGAAACCTGCTACTGAGCTACACCTTC.

The chain employs TRBV19 and TRBJ1-5; no clear D. V gave up 5 bases and J gave up 5 bases, with 25 bases separating them. The CDR3 loop spans 18 amino acids. The germline V gene encodes CDR1 LNHDA and CDR2 SQIVND (reference sequence). The CDR3 DNA is TGTGCCAGTAGTCCGAGGCGGCAGGTAGCCAGGCTCGATCAGCCCCAGCATTTT. It specifies CASSPRRQVARLDQPQHF.

The V call is TRBV6-8, the J call TRBJ2-1, with 8 nucleotides matching TRBD2. V shed 8 bases, J shed 7 bases, and the junction held 13 bases outside the gene matches. CDR3 length: 15 residues. The germline V gene encodes CDR1 MNHGY and CDR2 SAAAGT. CDR3 coding DNA: TGTGCCAGCCTCCGGGCGGGGGGCCACGGGAATGAGCAGTTCTTC. This sequence encodes CASLRAGGHGNEQFF.

This clone came up a few times. The chain joins TRBV15 to TRBJ2-5; 15 positions agree with TRBD2. Germline CDR1 is LNHNV and CDR2 is YYDKDF (reference sequence). This CDR3 region has 18 residues. V was clipped by 4 bases and J by 3 bases; unmatched bases: 9. The CDR3 coding sequence is TGTGCCACCAGCACCGGACTAGCGGGGGGGCCGAAGAAAGAGACCCAGTACTTC. Translation: CATSTGLAGGPKKETQYF.

This chain connects TRBV29-1 to TRBJ2-3, with TRBD1 matching over 7 bases. The V and J ends lost 1 base and 6 bases, in that order; junction bases with no gene match: 7. This CDR3 has 14 residues. Germline assignment: CDR1 SQVTM and CDR2 ANQGSEA. In nucleotides, the CDR3 is TGCAGCGTTGAAGCCCGAGGGGGCGCGGATACGCAGTATTTT. The encoded protein is CSVEARGGADTQYF.

This clone appeared a few times. The chain has TRBV8-2 and TRBJ2-3; the table names TRBD2, a call not compared with the DNA. TRBV8-2 is a pseudogene locus. This CDR3 is 14 amino acids long. CDR3 coding DNA: TGTGCCAGCACCTGGGGGGGAGCCACAGATACGCAGTATTTT. Translated, it gives CASTWGGATDTQYF.

This clone was counted only a few times. The chain recombines TRBV15 with TRBJ2-7; possible D gene TRBD1, 6 bases. This CDR3 has 14 residues. Trimming pared 1 base from V and 6 bases from J, leaving 13 bases between. Germline CDR1 and CDR2: LNHNV and YYDKDF (reference sequence). In nucleotides, the CDR3 is TGTGCCACCAGCAGAGGTCACAGGGCGGGCGAGCAGTACTTC. It codes for CATSRGHRAGEQYF.

The chain has TRBV5-1 and TRBJ2-1; 9 bases match TRBD2. This CDR3 comprises 15 residues. CDR1 and CDR2 from the germline V gene are SGHRS and YFSETQ. Trimming cost V 1 base and J 5 bases; bases outside gene matches: 4. In nucleotides, the CDR3 is TGCGCCAGCAGCTTGAACCTAGCGGGAAACAATGAGCAGTTCTTC. Amino acids: CASSLNLAGNNEQFF.

This clone was recorded once. The chain has TRBV5-1 and TRBJ1-6; D is undetermined. CDR1 is SGHRS, CDR2 YFSETQ, per germline. The CDR3 is made up of 14 amino acids. The V gene lost 4 bases and the J gene lost 7 bases, with 12 bases spanning the gap. The CDR3 loop reads CASSLSSPNSPLHF. CDR3 DNA sequence: TGCGCCAGCAGCCTGTCCTCCCCCAATTCACCCCTCCACTTT.

This chain links TRBV11-3 with TRBJ1-6, with a weak D call TRBD1 (6 bases). The CDR3 loop spans 14 amino acids. Trimming left V 5 bases short and J 7 bases short, with 12 bases between. CDR1 and CDR2 (germline): SGHNT, YENEEA. This CDR3 reads CASSPTGLNSPLHF. CDR3 in DNA: TGTGCCAGCAGCCCTACAGGGCTCAATTCACCCCTCCACTTT.

In this sample, this clone turned up a few times. V gene TRBV2 combines with J gene TRBJ2-7; TRBD2 aligns across 9 bases. The CDR3 length is 15 residues. Germline V gives CDR1 SNHLY, CDR2 FYNNEI. The V gene end was trimmed by 3 bases and the J gene end by 3 bases; junction bases not matched to a gene: 6. Here the CDR3 reads CASSEFAGGFYEQYF. The CDR3 nucleotides are TGTGCCAGCAGTGAGTTTGCGGGGGGGTTCTACGAGCAGTACTTC.

This clone was seen a handful of times. This chain connects TRBV18 to TRBJ1-1, with D tentatively TRBD1 (5 bases). The germline V gene encodes CDR1 KGHSH and CDR2 LQKENI. This CDR3 comprises 15 residues. Trimming took off 3 bases at V and 3 bases at J, with 14 bases between the two ends. CDR3 loop: CASSPRGAIDTEAFF. CDR3 DNA sequence: TGTGCCAGCTCACCGAGAGGGGCGATAGACACTGAAGCTTTCTTT.

This chain uses TRBV11-3 with TRBJ2-1, with D unresolved. Trimming removed 2 bases at V and 2 bases at J, with 7 bases between. This CDR3 has 14 residues. Germline V lookup: CDR1 SGHNT, CDR2 YENEEA. CDR3 DNA sequence: TGTGCCAGCAGCTTATCCGCAGCCTACAATGAGCAGTTCTTC. Protein: CASSLSAAYNEQFF. Full variable domain (remainder filled in from reference TRBV11-3 and TRBJ2-1): EAGVVQSPRYKIIEKKQPVAFWCNPISGHNTLYWYLQNLGQGPELLIRYENEEAVDDSQLPKDRFSAERLKGVDSTLKIQPAELGDSAVYLCASSLSAAYNEQFFGPGTRLTVL.

This rearrangement joins TRBV30 to TRBJ2-1; weak D call: TRBD2 (5 bases). The CDR3 has 14 amino acids. The V gene's germline CDR1 is GTSNPN and CDR2 SVGIG (reference sequence). V was shortened by 3 bases and J by 3 bases, with 12 bases between the two germline ends. Here the CDR3 reads CAWSHADYYNEQFF. The DNA of the CDR3 is TGTGCCTGGAGCCATGCTGACTACTACAATGAGCAGTTCTTC.

The rearrangement links TRBV28 to TRBJ1-2, with 8 bases fitting TRBD1. The J segment lost 8 bases and the V segment lost 5 bases, leaving 4 bases of the junction unmatched. CDR1 is MDHEN and CDR2 is SYDVKM in the germline V gene. The CDR3 covers 12 residues. CDR3 protein: CASSGQGRGYTF. As DNA, the CDR3 is TGTGCCAGCAGTGGACAGGGAAGGGGCTACACCTTC.

J is TRBJ2-3 and V is TRBV25-1, with 12 positions matching TRBD2. The germline CDR1 and CDR2 sequences are MGHDK and SYGVNS. V lost 5 bases to trimming and J lost 0 bases; unmatched junction nucleotides: 3. CDR3 length: 16 residues. CDR3 nucleotides: TGTGCCAGCAGTAGGACTAGCGGGACAAGCACAGATACGCAGTATTTT. Its translation is CASSRTSGTSTDTQYF.

The V call is TRBV15, the J call TRBJ1-4, with unresolved D. Germline V lookup: CDR1 LNHNV, CDR2 YYDKDF (reference sequence). Trimming removed 0 bases at V and 8 bases at J, with 13 bases between. The length of the CDR3 is 15 residues. Written as DNA, the CDR3 is TGTGCCACCAGCAGAGAAAAGGGAATGGCCGAAAAACTGTTTTTT. It codes for CATSREKGMAEKLFF.